These 31 T cell receptor beta chains were all obtained from the same sample, sequenced in a study of T cells after yellow fever vaccination. TCRdb recomputed calls from the 5' RACE reads with MiXCR, one row per CDR3 protein. Of under 600,000 distinct CDR3 sequences in the sample, less than 25% are singletons; the top ten hold around 16%. The input for sequencing was PBMCs, taken 21 days after the first yellow fever vaccination. The receptors were gathered from a man between 18 and 35 years old who received the YFV17D yellow fever vaccine.

The gene calls are TRBV4-3 and TRBJ2-3, with 11 bases fitting TRBD2. The CDR3 runs to 17 residues. Looked up from germline, CDR1 is LGHNA and CDR2 is YSLEER. V lost 6 bases, J lost 9 bases, and 17 bases stayed unmatched. The CDR3 DNA sequence: TGCGCCAGCAGTCGAGCATTAGCGGGGGGGCGGGCAGGCACGCAGTATTTT. Residues: CASSRALAGGRAGTQYF.

This clonotype appeared a few times. The gene calls are TRBV5-5 and TRBJ2-1, with TRBD2 as a possible D gene (6 bases). V was pared by 0 bases and J by 7 bases, with 14 bases between. This CDR3 comprises 15 residues. The germline gives CDR1 SGHKS, CDR2 YYEKEE (reference sequence). For the CDR3, the DNA is TGTGCCAGCAGCTTGGGTCGGACGGAGGGGAATGAGCAGTTCTTC. Translated: CASSLGRTEGNEQFF.

The chain joins TRBV11-2 to TRBJ2-7; 7 nucleotides agree with TRBD2. The CDR3 is 14 amino acids. Germline CDR1 reads SGHAT; CDR2 reads FQNNGV. V shed 6 bases, J shed 0 bases, and the junction held 5 bases outside the gene matches. In DNA, the CDR3 is TGTGCCAGCAGGGCGGGCGGGGGCTCCTACGAGCAGTACGTC. Translated: CASRAGGGSYEQYV.

This clonotype was recorded at least ten times. V gene TRBV24-1 combines with J gene TRBJ2-1; the D gene could be TRBD1 or TRBD2 (5 bases each). V lost 4 bases, J lost 5 bases, and 17 bases lay in between. This CDR3 is built from 16 residues. Germline CDR1 and CDR2: KGHDR and SFDVKD. CDR3 loop: CATSDSDSGPHNEQFF. DNA of the CDR3: TGTGCCACCAGTGACAGCGACAGCGGCCCCCACAATGAGCAGTTCTTC.

The rearrangement joins TRBV7-2 to TRBJ1-6; TRBD1 agrees at 9 bases. The length of the CDR3 is 15 residues. CDR1 SGHTA and CDR2 FQGNSA come from the germline V gene. Trimming took 5 bases from V and 9 from J; bases not matched to a gene: 8. The CDR3 sequence is CASSEGQGMSSPLHF. CDR3 nucleotide sequence: TGTGCCAGCAGCGAAGGACAGGGGATGAGTTCACCCCTCCACTTT.

This clonotype was seen a handful of times. The chain employs TRBV28 and TRBJ2-3, with 9 bases lining up with TRBD1. V lost 7 bases, J lost 4 bases, and 15 bases stayed unmatched. Germline V lookup: CDR1 MDHEN, CDR2 SYDVKM. CDR3 length equals 17 residues. The CDR3 bases are TGTGCCAGCAACTCCCCACGGGACAGGGTGGGTTCAGATACGCAGTATTTT. Translated: CASNSPRDRVGSDTQYF.

The rearrangement links TRBV9 to TRBJ2-1, with D possibly TRBD1 on 5 matching bases. V lost 0 bases and J 4 bases, leaving 11 bases between the germline ends. Looked up from germline, CDR1 is SGDLS and CDR2 is YYNGEE. This CDR3 contains 15 residues. This CDR3 reads CASSVGQFLYNEQFF. DNA for the CDR3: TGTGCCAGCAGCGTAGGACAGTTCCTGTACAATGAGCAGTTCTTC.

Note on this clonotype: One junction end does not reproduce the germline sequence, and a read error may be involved. V and J are TRBV11-2 and TRBJ2-1; D perhaps matches TRBD2 (6 bases). Germline V gives CDR1 SGHAT, CDR2 FQNNGV. This CDR3 has 13 residues. CDR3 in DNA: TGTGCCAGCAACTTAGTGGGGGGCAATGAGCAGTTCTTC. Translating it yields CASNLVGGNEQFF.

The rearrangement links TRBV5-1 to TRBJ1-2; a possible D gene is TRBD1 (5 bases). V lost 2 bases to trimming and J lost 2 bases, with 13 bases between them. The germline gives CDR1 SGHRS, CDR2 YFSETQ. This CDR3 region has 15 residues. CDR3 nucleotides: TGCGCCAGCAGCTTTGACAGTTCAGCGAACTATGGCTACACCTTC. Protein: CASSFDSSANYGYTF.

This clonotype has just a few counts. The chain links TRBV28 to TRBJ2-3; tentatively, D is TRBD2 (5 bases). Germline lookup yields CDR1 MDHEN and CDR2 SYDVKM. This CDR3 comprises 16 residues. Between the trimmed V and J ends, which lost 3 bases and 0 bases, there was a span of 13 bases. The CDR3 DNA follows: TGTGCCAGCAGTTTTCCGGGGTATATTAGCACAGATACGCAGTATTTT. Encoded protein: CASSFPGYISTDTQYF.

This clonotype has only a few counts. The chain combines TRBV30 with TRBJ2-2, with D possibly being TRBD1 or TRBD2 (5 bases each). V gave up 0 bases and J gave up 7 bases, with 6 bases separating them. Looked up from germline, CDR1 is GTSNPN and CDR2 is SVGIG (reference sequence). This CDR3 region has 12 residues. This CDR3 is CAWSVGVGELFF. As DNA, the CDR3 is TGTGCCTGGAGTGTGGGGGTCGGGGAGCTGTTTTTT.

This clonotype turned up a few times. At one end, the junction sequence differs from germline, possibly due to a read error. This chain uses TRBV5-6 with TRBJ1-6; D remains unclear. The CDR3 sequence is 14 residues long. Germline CDR1 SGHDT, CDR2 YYEEEE. CDR3 amino acids: CASSRFSDNSPLHF. CDR3 sequence (DNA): TGTGCCAGCAGCCGATTCTCCGATAATTCACCCCTCCACTTT. The variable domain in full, completed from reference TRBV5-6 and TRBJ1-6, reads DAGVTQSPTHLIKTRGQQVTLRCSPKSGHDTVSWYQQALGQGPQFIFQYYEEEERQRGNFPDRFSGHQFPNYSSELNVNALLLGDSALYLCASSRFSDNSPLHFGNGTRLTVT.

This clonotype was seen more than once but under ten times. The chain joins TRBV5-1 to TRBJ2-5, with a possible D match to TRBD1 (5 bases). The germline gives CDR1 SGHRS, CDR2 YFSETQ. The CDR3 totals 16 residues. The germline V and J ends were trimmed by 4 bases and 5 bases, with 21 bases remaining between them. The CDR3 spells CASSPTPQGTRETQYF. The CDR3 bases are TGCGCCAGCAGCCCCACTCCCCAGGGAACCCGGGAGACCCAGTACTTC.

The chain employs TRBV9 and TRBJ2-1; 8 bases are shared with TRBD1. This CDR3 contains 14 residues. Unmatched junction bases numbered 9, after V lost 3 bases and J lost 10 bases. In germline, CDR1 is SGDLS, CDR2 YYNGEE. The CDR3 is CASSAEPGGAEQFF. In DNA form, the CDR3 reads TGTGCCAGCAGCGCGGAACCAGGGGGCGCGGAGCAGTTCTTC.

J is TRBJ2-1 and V is TRBV5-4; a weak D match, TRBD1 (6 bases). CDR1 is SGHNT and CDR2 is YYREEE in the germline V gene (reference sequence). The germline V and J ends were trimmed by 3 bases and 6 bases, with 13 bases remaining between them. CDR3 length equals 14 residues. The CDR3 loop is CASSSRGHSNEQFF. The CDR3 DNA sequence: TGTGCCAGCAGCTCCAGGGGTCACTCCAATGAGCAGTTCTTC.

The rearrangement links TRBV14 to TRBJ2-3, with TRBD2 matching over 11 bases. Germline trimming cut 0 bases from V and 3 bases from J; bases unmatched to any gene: 8. This CDR3 is built from 18 residues. From germline, CDR1 is SGHDN and CDR2 FVKESK. The CDR3 nucleotides read TGTGCCAGCAGCCAAGATCGTCTACTAGCGGGGGTGACAGATACGCAGTATTTT. It encodes CASSQDRLLAGVTDTQYF.

The chain carries TRBV24-1 and TRBJ2-5; 12 nucleotides agree with TRBD2. J lost 1 base, V lost 8 bases, and 7 bases had no gene match. The CDR3 runs to 16 residues. The germline gives CDR1 KGHDR, CDR2 SFDVKD. The CDR3 nucleotides are TGTGCCACCAAGCTAGCGGGGGGGCCCCCCCAAGAGACCCAGTACTTC. Amino acids: CATKLAGGPPQETQYF.

This clonotype was seen only a few times. The CDR3 DNA reads as TGTGCCAGCAGTCGATCAGTGGGTGGCTACACCTTC. Protein: CASSRSVGGYTF. V usage is TRBV12-3 or TRBV12-4 and J usage is TRBJ1-2; D unresolved. The CDR3 covers 12 residues. Trimming cost V 5 bases and J 7 bases, with 11 bases left between them.

This sequence joins TRBV5-4 and TRBJ2-4; TRBD2 matches at 7 bases. The J segment lost 4 bases and the V segment lost 4 bases, leaving 5 bases of the junction unmatched. Per the germline V gene, CDR1 is SGHNT and CDR2 is YYREEE (reference sequence). The CDR3 contains 14 residues. CDR3: CASSPGGFKNIQYF. The DNA of the CDR3 is TGTGCCAGCAGCCCCGGGGGGTTTAAAAACATTCAGTACTTC.

The chain has TRBV2 and TRBJ2-3; D assignment may be TRBD1 or TRBD2 (5 bases each). Looked up from germline, CDR1 is SNHLY and CDR2 is FYNNEI. This CDR3 region has 14 residues. Trimming stripped 8 bases from V and 9 bases from J, with 21 bases between. In DNA form, the CDR3 reads TGTGCCAGCCGAGGAACAGGCGGGTCGGAGACGCAGTATTTT. Its translation: CASRGTGGSETQYF.

The V gene is TRBV3-1, the J gene TRBJ2-7, with no clear D. V was pared by 2 bases and J by 4 bases, with 9 bases between. The CDR3 is 13 amino acids. From germline, CDR1 is LGHDT and CDR2 YNNKEL (reference sequence). The CDR3 DNA follows: TGTGCCAGCAGCCAAAGGGATTCATACGAGCAGTACTTC. Translation gives CASSQRDSYEQYF.

The chain recombines TRBV6-2 or TRBV6-3 with TRBJ2-7; tentatively, D is TRBD2 (6 bases). Germline-derived CDR1 and CDR2 are MNHEY and SVGEGT. The CDR3 runs to 15 residues. The ends were cut back, 8 bases at V and 2 bases at J, with 19 bases in the middle. The CDR3 nucleotides read TGTGCCAGCCGCCGGTGGGGGGACCCCACCTACGAGCAGTACGTC. Protein product: CASRRWGDPTYEQYV.

V and J are TRBV7-3 and TRBJ2-3; the match to TRBD2 covers 8 bases. Losses at the gene ends were 1 base for V and 6 bases for J; bases not matched to a gene: 9. This CDR3 has 16 amino acids. The V gene's germline CDR1 is SGHTA and CDR2 FQGTGA. The DNA for the CDR3 is TGTGCCAGCAGCTTAAATCAGGCGGGGGGCGGGGATACGCAGTATTTT. It translates to CASSLNQAGGGDTQYF.

The gene calls are TRBV10-3 and TRBJ1-2, with 7 bases that match TRBD1. Germline-derived CDR1 and CDR2 are ENHRY and SYGVKD. Germline trimming cut 10 bases from V and 8 bases from J; bases unmatched to any gene: 13. CDR3 size: 13 residues. The CDR3 is CATSEEGAGGYTF. The CDR3 region has the DNA TGTGCCACGTCCGAGGAGGGGGCAGGGGGCTACACCTTC.

Ten or more counts support this clonotype. Here the CDR3 DNA reads TGTGCCAGCAGCCCCCGGGGAGATCAAGAGACCCAGTACTTC. Encoded protein: CASSPRGDQETQYF. The rearrangement joins TRBV5-5 to TRBJ2-5; TRBD2 might be the D (5 bases). The CDR3 has 14 amino acids. Trimming stripped 4 bases from V and 2 bases from J, with 12 bases between. Germline V gives CDR1 SGHKS, CDR2 YYEKEE (reference sequence).

In nucleotides, the CDR3 is TGCGCCAGCAGCCAAGTCTCGCAGGGGAGAAATTCACCCCTCCACTTT. It translates to CASSQVSQGRNSPLHF. V usage is TRBV4-1 and J usage is TRBJ1-6; tentatively, D is TRBD1 (6 bases). This CDR3 contains 16 residues. The germline V gene encodes CDR1 MGHRA and CDR2 YSYEKL. Trimming stripped 1 base from V and 7 bases from J, with 14 bases between.

With regard to this clonotype: A read error may explain this, as a much larger clone is one base away. The chain carries TRBV7-2 and TRBJ1-6; no reliable D call. This CDR3 comprises 13 residues. From germline, CDR1 is SGHTA and CDR2 FQGNSA. The V and J ends lost 2 bases and 8 bases respectively, with 7 bases between them. CDR3 loop: CASSLWWDSPLHF. The DNA of the CDR3 is TGTGCCAGCAGCTTATGGTGGGATTCACCCCTCCACTTT.

The genes are TRBV6-5 and TRBJ2-5, with a tentative D call TRBD2 (6 bases). The CDR3 loop spans 16 amino acids. The germline CDR1 and CDR2 sequences are MNHEY and SVGAGI. Trimming cost V 0 bases and J 5 bases, with 16 bases left between them. CDR3 sequence reads: CASSYSGTPPRETQYF. The DNA for the CDR3 is TGTGCCAGCAGTTACTCTGGGACTCCCCCGAGGGAGACCCAGTACTTC.

This clonotype was counted a few times. The genes are TRBV20-1 and TRBJ2-1; TRBD2 matches at 7 bases. This CDR3 has 15 amino acids. The germline gives CDR1 DFQATT, CDR2 SNEGSKA (reference sequence). The trim removed 1 base at V and 0 bases at J, leaving 3 bases unmatched. DNA of the CDR3: TGCAGTGCTAGAGCCCTAGCGGTCTCCTACAATGAGCAGTTCTTC. It specifies CSARALAVSYNEQFF.

The table lists this clonotype with a few counts. The chain has TRBV7-9 and TRBJ2-3, with D perhaps matching TRBD1 or TRBD2 (6 bases each). In germline, CDR1 is SEHNR, CDR2 FQNEAQ (reference sequence). V shed 0 bases and J shed 1 base, with 11 bases lying between them. This CDR3 is built from 16 residues. CDR3 residues: CASSLARGVGTDTQYF. For the CDR3, the DNA is TGTGCCAGCAGCTTAGCGAGGGGGGTAGGCACAGATACGCAGTATTTT.

This clonotype was seen a handful of times. V is TRBV6-1 and J is TRBJ1-4, with TRBD1 matching over 7 bases. The CDR3 runs 17 residues. Per the germline V gene, CDR1 is MNHNS and CDR2 is SASEGT. V trimming: 2 bases; J trimming: 2 bases; junction bases outside the gene matches: 8. The DNA of the CDR3 is TGTGCCAGCAGTGAATTTCCAGGGGGATTTACTAATGAAAAACTGTTTTTT. It is translated as CASSEFPGGFTNEKLFF.